The rows below give T cell receptor beta chains drawn from one sample of a study of control samples from healthy donors and cancer patients. TCRdb's table, derived via immunoSEQ multiplex PCR, lists solely in-frame clones and lacks some. Among around 130,000 clones, 70% to 90% were seen once, and the ten largest hold roughly 3.2%. Sequenced input: blood. The receptor set was obtained from a middle-aged man in good health. Each CDR3 is given with its conserved first and last residue. A D gene is named only where the DNA matches it firmly. Size is omitted from some rows. Given values are once, few, many or a class for expanded clones.

clone_size: .; d_call: .; v_call: TRBV2; j_call: TRBJ2-5; cdr3_aa: CASRGNQETQYF; cdr3_nt: TGTGCCAGCAGGGGAAACCAAGAGACCCAGTACTTC
clone_size: .; d_call: .; v_call: TRBV10-3; j_call: TRBJ2-1; cdr3_aa: CAISDPAGKNNEQFF; cdr3_nt: TGTGCCATCAGTGACCCGGCAGGGAAAAACAATGAGCAGTTCTTC
clone_size: .; d_call: .; v_call: TRBV3-1/TRBV3-2; j_call: TRBJ1-1; cdr3_aa: CASSQVFAQAEAFF; cdr3_nt: TGTGCCAGCAGCCAAGTTTTCGCCCAGGCTGAAGCTTTCTTT
clone_size: .; d_call: .; v_call: TRBV28; j_call: TRBJ1-4; cdr3_aa: CASSLGGPATNEKLFF; cdr3_nt: TGTGCCAGCAGTTTAGGGGGGCCTGCAACTAATGAAAAACTGTTTTTT
clone_size: many; d_call: .; v_call: TRBV5-4; j_call: TRBJ2-3; cdr3_aa: CASSLAGPRTDTQYF; cdr3_nt: TGTGCCAGCAGCTTGGCCGGGCCCCGCACAGATACGCAGTATTTT
clone_size: .; d_call: .; v_call: TRBV2; j_call: TRBJ1-5; cdr3_aa: CASRQGPNQPQHF; cdr3_nt: TGTGCCAGCAGACAGGGTCCGAATCAGCCCCAGCATTTT
clone_size: few; d_call: .; v_call: TRBV4-1; j_call: TRBJ2-1; cdr3_aa: CASSQGWAYNEQFF; cdr3_nt: TGCGCCAGCAGCCAAGGGTGGGCCTACAATGAGCAGTTCTTC
clone_size: .; d_call: .; v_call: TRBV24-1; j_call: TRBJ1-5; cdr3_aa: CATSDGYSNQPQHF; cdr3_nt: TGTGCCACCAGTGACGGGTATAGCAATCAGCCCCAGCATTTT
clone_size: .; d_call: .; v_call: TRBV10-3; j_call: TRBJ2-1; cdr3_aa: CAIRSSSPRDNEQFF; cdr3_nt: TGTGCCATCAGGAGCTCCTCTCCCCGGGACAATGAGCAGTTCTTC
clone_size: .; d_call: .; v_call: TRBV6-1; j_call: TRBJ2-5; cdr3_aa: CASSEPGGFVQETQYF; cdr3_nt: TGTGCCAGCAGTGAACCGGGGGGCTTTGTCCAAGAGACCCAGTACTTC
clone_size: .; d_call: .; v_call: TRBV7-8; j_call: TRBJ1-2; cdr3_aa: CASSSALSSRPNYGYTF; cdr3_nt: TGTGCCAGCAGTTCCGCCTTAAGCAGCAGACCTAACTATGGCTACACCTTC
clone_size: .; d_call: .; v_call: TRBV6-5; j_call: TRBJ1-2; cdr3_aa: CASSYFLGEGYTF; cdr3_nt: TGTGCCAGCAGTTACTTCCTCGGGGAAGGCTACACCTTC
clone_size: .; d_call: .; v_call: TRBV10-3; j_call: TRBJ2-5; cdr3_aa: CAISESGQPQETQYF; cdr3_nt: TGTGCCATCAGTGAGTCAGGACAGCCCCAAGAGACCCAGTACTTC
clone_size: .; d_call: .; v_call: TRBV5-4; j_call: TRBJ2-1; cdr3_aa: CASSLGAASSYNEQFF; cdr3_nt: TGTGCCAGCAGCTTGGGGGCGGCCAGCTCCTACAATGAGCAGTTCTTC
clone_size: .; d_call: .; v_call: TRBV29-1; j_call: TRBJ2-5; cdr3_aa: CSVNGGRETQYF; cdr3_nt: TGCAGCGTTAACGGGGGTCGGGAGACCCAGTACTTC
clone_size: .; d_call: .; v_call: TRBV7-2; j_call: TRBJ2-2; cdr3_aa: CASGRPNTGELFF; cdr3_nt: TGTGCCAGCGGGAGGCCGAACACCGGGGAGCTGTTTTTT
clone_size: .; d_call: .; v_call: TRBV18; j_call: TRBJ1-3; cdr3_aa: CASSPAVGNTIYF; cdr3_nt: TGTGCCAGCTCACCAGCTGTTGGAAACACCATATATTTT
clone_size: .; d_call: .; v_call: TRBV14; j_call: TRBJ2-2; cdr3_aa: CASSQVWGELFF; cdr3_nt: TGTGCCAGCAGCCAAGTTTGGGGGGAGCTGTTTTTT
clone_size: .; d_call: TRBD1; v_call: TRBV6-5; j_call: TRBJ2-7; cdr3_aa: CASSRDRGFVYEQYF; cdr3_nt: TGTGCCAGCAGTAGGGACAGGGGGTTCGTCTACGAGCAGTACTTC
clone_size: once; d_call: TRBD1; v_call: TRBV25-1; j_call: TRBJ2-5; cdr3_aa: CASSEPGTEETQYF; cdr3_nt: TGTGCCAGCAGTGAGCCTGGGACAGAAGAGACCCAGTACTTC
clone_size: .; d_call: .; v_call: TRBV5-6; j_call: TRBJ1-6; cdr3_aa: CASSIRTAVISPLHF; cdr3_nt: TGTGCCAGCAGCATAAGGACAGCGGTGATCTCACCCCTCCACTTT
clone_size: once; d_call: TRBD2; v_call: TRBV7-2; j_call: TRBJ2-3; cdr3_aa: CASSQPTSGGSTDTQYF; cdr3_nt: TGTGCCAGCAGCCAGCCTACTAGCGGGGGCAGCACAGATACGCAGTATTTT
clone_size: few; d_call: .; v_call: TRBV10-3; j_call: TRBJ2-2; cdr3_aa: CAIKKTETANTGELFF; cdr3_nt: TGTGCCATCAAGAAGACCGAGACAGCGAACACCGGGGAGCTGTTTTTT
clone_size: .; d_call: TRBD2; v_call: TRBV10-3; j_call: TRBJ2-5; cdr3_aa: CATLQTDKGLRQETQYF; cdr3_nt: TGTGCCACCCTCCAAACAGACAAGGGACTACGACAAGAGACCCAGTACTTC
clone_size: .; d_call: TRBD1; v_call: TRBV6-2/TRBV6-3; j_call: TRBJ1-6; cdr3_aa: CASSPPAGGVSPLHF; cdr3_nt: TGTGCCAGCAGCCCCCCGGCAGGGGGAGTTTCACCCCTCCACTTT
clone_size: .; d_call: .; v_call: TRBV7-9; j_call: TRBJ1-1; cdr3_aa: CASSLARTENTEAFF; cdr3_nt: TGTGCCAGCAGCTTAGCCCGGACAGAAAACACTGAAGCTTTCTTT
clone_size: once; d_call: .; v_call: TRBV13; j_call: TRBJ2-5; cdr3_aa: CASSLGIRWSVEETQYF; cdr3_nt: TGTGCCAGCAGCTTGGGTATCAGGTGGTCCGTCGAAGAGACCCAGTACTTC
clone_size: .; d_call: .; v_call: TRBV6-5; j_call: TRBJ1-2; cdr3_aa: CASSYLTGPFHGGYTF; cdr3_nt: TGTGCCAGCAGTTACCTTACTGGGCCCTTCCACGGTGGCTACACCTTC
clone_size: .; d_call: .; v_call: TRBV18; j_call: TRBJ1-5; cdr3_aa: CASSPSGNNQPQHF; cdr3_nt: TGTGCCAGCTCACCGTCCGGTAACAATCAGCCCCAGCATTTT
clone_size: .; d_call: .; v_call: TRBV3-1/TRBV3-2; j_call: TRBJ2-5; cdr3_aa: CASSQGGVSETQYF; cdr3_nt: TGTGCCAGCAGCCAAGGAGGGGTTTCGGAGACCCAGTACTTC
clone_size: .; d_call: .; v_call: TRBV15; j_call: TRBJ2-1; cdr3_aa: CATSRALYNEQFF; cdr3_nt: TGTGCCACCAGCAGGGCACTTTACAATGAGCAGTTCTTC
clone_size: few; d_call: .; v_call: TRBV7-9; j_call: TRBJ2-2; cdr3_aa: CASSSIRISSTGELFF; cdr3_nt: TGTGCCAGCAGCTCTATCAGGATCTCAAGCACCGGGGAGCTGTTTTTT
clone_size: .; d_call: TRBD1; v_call: TRBV30; j_call: TRBJ1-2; cdr3_aa: CAWSLWDSSHANYGYTF; cdr3_nt: TGTGCCTGGAGCTTGTGGGACAGCAGTCACGCTAACTATGGCTACACCTTC
clone_size: .; d_call: .; v_call: TRBV7-8; j_call: TRBJ2-7; cdr3_aa: CASSLGGGNSYEQYF; cdr3_nt: TGTGCCAGCAGCTTAGGCGGGGGCAACTCCTACGAGCAGTACTTC
clone_size: .; d_call: TRBD2; v_call: TRBV27; j_call: TRBJ2-1; cdr3_aa: CASSLSGLVEGEQFF; cdr3_nt: TGTGCCAGCAGTTTATCGGGACTAGTCGAGGGTGAGCAGTTCTTC
clone_size: .; d_call: .; v_call: TRBV7-8; j_call: TRBJ2-3; cdr3_aa: CASSLVVGQVNTDTQYF; cdr3_nt: TGTGCCAGCAGCTTAGTCGTCGGTCAGGTGAACACAGATACGCAGTATTTT
clone_size: .; d_call: .; v_call: TRBV5-1; j_call: TRBJ1-5; cdr3_aa: CASSPEGGNQPQHF; cdr3_nt: TGCGCCAGCAGCCCAGAGGGGGGCAATCAGCCCCAGCATTTT
clone_size: .; d_call: TRBD1; v_call: TRBV6-5; j_call: TRBJ1-1; cdr3_aa: CASSPEGQPNTEAFF; cdr3_nt: TGTGCCAGCAGTCCCGAGGGACAGCCGAACACTGAAGCTTTCTTT